This record concerns one T cell receptor beta chain sequence. The data derive from a study of blood T cell repertoires in COVID-19. The CDR3 sequence is 16 residues long. The V end lost 3 bases, the J end lost 0 bases, and 11 bases lay between the germline ends. Germline V gene lookup returns CDR1 LGHDT and CDR2 YNNKEL (reference sequence). Under the authors' procedure: By means of reference gene primer amplification, nucleated cell counts were estimated. TCRdb's copy holds only in-frame clones and misses some; the assay was immunoSEQ multiplex PCR. For V, J and clone size, that table is used; D and trimming come from the DNA. The sample lists about 200,000 clones; 80% to 85% were seen once. The Seattle patients, enrolled during active infection, were followed longitudinally.

The sequenced sample consisted of peripheral blood. This TCR came from a woman aged 70-85 years with COVID-19, enrolled during active disease. V and J are TRBV3-1 (or the pseudogene TRBV3-2) and TRBJ1-4; perhaps TRBD1 as D (6 bases). The CDR3 loop is CASSQETGPTNEKLFF. CDR3 DNA sequence: TGTGCCAGCAGCCAGGAGACAGGACCAACTAATGAAAAACTGTTTTTT.